This T cell receptor (beta chain) was captured by sequencing in a study of blood T cell repertoires in COVID-19. Study background: Donors in the United States, Italy and Spain gave samples during acute or convalescent COVID-19. PBMCs, B-cell-depleted T cells, or T cells provided the cDNA or gDNA that made up the material.

Method: immunoSEQ multiplex PCR; TCRdb's copy keeps in-frame clones and lacks some. The sample contains about 170,000 clones, 74% of which appear only once. The CDR3 has 13 residues. The V gene's germline CDR1 is SNHLY and CDR2 FYNNEI. V lost 6 bases to trimming and J lost 3 bases, with 9 bases between them. The chain employs TRBV2 and TRBJ1-5; no definite D call. This sequence was found in a woman of 80 years or more with acute or convalescent COVID-19. What was sequenced was peripheral blood. CDR3 in DNA: TGTGCCAGCAGCGACGACTACAATCAGCCCCAGCATTTT. Translation gives CASSDDYNQPQHF.